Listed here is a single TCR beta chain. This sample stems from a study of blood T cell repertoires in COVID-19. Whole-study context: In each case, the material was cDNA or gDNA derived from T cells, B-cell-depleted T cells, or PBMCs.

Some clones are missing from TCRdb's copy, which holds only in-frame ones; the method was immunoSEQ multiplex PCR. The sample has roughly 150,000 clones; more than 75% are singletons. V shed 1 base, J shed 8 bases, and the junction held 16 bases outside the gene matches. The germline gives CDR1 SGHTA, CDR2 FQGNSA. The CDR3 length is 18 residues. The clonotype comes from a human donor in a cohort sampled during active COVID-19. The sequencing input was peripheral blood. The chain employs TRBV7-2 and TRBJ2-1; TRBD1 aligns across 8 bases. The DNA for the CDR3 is TGTGCCAGCAGCTTAGACTACCGATTTTGGGGACAGGCAGATGAGCAGTTCTTC. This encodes CASSLDYRFWGQADEQFF.